Listed below are T cell receptor beta chains from one sample, sequenced in a study of blood T cell repertoires in COVID-19. Assay used: immunoSEQ multiplex PCR; TCRdb lists only in-frame clones, some missing. The table has approximately 470,000 clones, approximately 86% seen once; the top ten hold 0.7%. Sequencing was carried out using PBMCs or T cells enriched from blood (not recorded which). The origin of the receptors is a woman aged 18-35 years who had recovered from COVID-19. Each CDR3 is given with its conserved first and last residue. D genes are given only for firm matches. Only part of the rows carry a size: once, few, many, or a class if the clone is expanded.

v_gene	j_gene	d_gene	abundance	CDR3nt	CDR3aa
TRBV10-3	TRBJ2-7	TRBD2	NA	TGTGCCATCAGTCCGGGACTAGCTACGGCCGAGCAGTACTTC	CAISPGLATAEQYF
TRBV7-9	TRBJ2-7	NA	NA	TGTGCCAGCAGCTTAGTGTCGGGGGAAGGGTCCTACGAGCAGTACTTC	CASSLVSGEGSYEQYF
TRBV2	TRBJ1-2	NA	NA	TGTGCCAGCAAGGTCAACAGGGAAAACTATGGCTACACCTTC	CASKVNRENYGYTF
TRBV27	TRBJ1-2	TRBD1	NA	TGTGCCAGCAGCCCGGACAGGGGGGTATGGGATGCCTTAGCTAACTATGGCTACACCTTC	CASSPDRGVWDALANYGYTF
TRBV7-7	TRBJ2-5	TRBD1	NA	TGTGCTAGCAGCCTCGGACAGGGCAGGCAAGAGACCCAGTACTTC	CASSLGQGRQETQYF
TRBV30	TRBJ1-2	TRBD1	NA	TGTGCCTGGAGGATGACAGGGATAGGTGGCTACACCTTC	CAWRMTGIGGYTF
TRBV6-5	TRBJ1-4	TRBD1	NA	TGTGCCAGCCTTAGAGGACAGGGGGCGTGGGAAAAACTGTTTTTT	CASLRGQGAWEKLFF
TRBV7-9	TRBJ1-2	TRBD1	NA	TGTGCCTTGGCGGCGGGACAGGGGGACTACACCTTC	CALAAGQGDYTF
TRBV29-1	TRBJ2-7	NA	NA	TGCAGCGTTGGGCAGGACTTTAGCTCCTACGAGCAGTACTTC	CSVGQDFSSYEQYF
TRBV5-6	TRBJ2-3	NA	NA	TGTGCCAGCAGCTTGGGCGGCAGGGTGACAGATACGCAGTATTTT	CASSLGGRVTDTQYF
TRBV2	TRBJ2-2	NA	NA	TGTGCCACGGAGCGAAAGGGGTCGAACACCGGGGAGCTGTTTTTT	CATERKGSNTGELFF
TRBV12-5	TRBJ2-3	TRBD2	once	TGTGCTAGTGGTTTGGTAATTAGCGGGGACACAGATACGCAGTATTTT	CASGLVISGDTDTQYF
TRBV5-8	TRBJ1-4	NA	NA	TGTGCCAGCAGTATCGTTAGTCATAATGAAAAACTGTTTTTT	CASSIVSHNEKLFF
TRBV24-1	TRBJ2-3	NA	NA	TGTGCCACCAGTGATTCGGGAAGTGGAAGAACAGATACGCAGTATTTT	CATSDSGSGRTDTQYF
TRBV19	TRBJ2-1	TRBD1	NA	TGTGCCAGTAGTATAAAGGGACAGGGTCGGGACAATGAGCAGTTCTTC	CASSIKGQGRDNEQFF
TRBV12-3/TRBV12-4	TRBJ1-1	NA	NA	TGTGCCAGCAGTCTGACCGCAGGGGTGGGAGCTTTCTTT	CASSLTAGVGAFF